Shown below are 32 T cell receptor beta chains from a single sample sequenced in a study of T cell repertoires in cytomegalovirus infection. The antigens these receptors bind are not known. From the reads, TCRdb called clonotypes with MiXCR, one entry per CDR3 protein. Of about 400,000 distinct CDR3 sequences listed, about 35% are singletons. The sequenced sample was cultured PBMCs, obtained from culture after CMV antigen stimulation. All receptors come from a human donor in good health (CMV status not recorded). Some clones in this sample may be carry-over from other donors' samples.

This clonotype has ten or more counts. The rearrangement joins TRBV30 to TRBJ2-5; perhaps D is TRBD1 or TRBD2 (5 bases each). The CDR3 spans 16 residues. Trimming took 1 base from V and 0 from J, leaving 15 bases between them. The germline gives CDR1 GTSNPN, CDR2 SVGIG (reference sequence). The CDR3 coding sequence is TGTGCCTGGAGTGGGGGGTCCCGACGGAACCAAGAGACCCAGTACTTC. This codes for CAWSGGSRRNQETQYF. The full variable domain, rest sourced from reference TRBV30 and TRBJ2-5, is SQTIHQWPATLVQPVGSPLSLECTVEGTSNPNLYWYRQAAGRGLQLLFYSVGIGQISSEVPQNLSASRPQDRQFILSSKKLLLSDSGFYLCAWSGGSRRNQETQYFGPGTRLLVL.

This clonotype came up once. This chain joins TRBV2 and TRBJ2-6, with TRBD1 matching 10 bases. The CDR3 has 15 residues. Germline CDR1 and CDR2: SNHLY and FYNNEI. V lost 8 bases and J lost 4; bases outside the gene matches: 5. The CDR3: CASGGQGTGANVLTF. The DNA for the CDR3 is TGTGCCAGCGGGGGACAGGGGACCGGGGCCAACGTCCTGACTTTC.

This clonotype was seen ten or more times. The chain recombines TRBV7-2 with TRBJ2-7; 11 bases are shared with TRBD2. Germline-derived CDR1 and CDR2 are SGHTA and FQGNSA. With 1 base clipped from V and 5 bases from J, the junction kept 4 bases outside the gene matches. The CDR3 has 15 amino acids. CDR3 protein: CASSLGLAGGNEQYF. Here the CDR3 DNA reads TGTGCCAGCAGCTTAGGGCTAGCGGGAGGCAACGAGCAGTACTTC.

The chain uses TRBV19 and TRBJ1-5, with D unresolved. The CDR3 runs to 13 residues. With 6 bases removed from V and 5 bases from J, the gap between germline ends came to 11 bases. Germline-derived CDR1 and CDR2 are LNHDA and SQIVND (reference sequence). In DNA, the CDR3 is TGTGCCAGTAGCACCGACATGTATCAGCCCCAGCATTTT. Translating gives CASSTDMYQPQHF.

The gene calls are TRBV6-5 and TRBJ2-3, with 9 bases that match TRBD1. In germline, CDR1 is MNHEY, CDR2 SVGAGI. The length of the CDR3 is 18 residues. The V segment lost 0 bases and the J segment 10 bases; nucleotides outside the gene matches: 17. CDR3: CASSYSRGAGQGRGSQYF. CDR3 sequence (DNA): TGTGCCAGCAGTTACTCTAGGGGCGCGGGACAGGGAAGGGGGTCGCAGTATTTT.

This clonotype was seen only a few times. The chain employs TRBV6-6 and TRBJ2-6; 7 bases are shared with TRBD2. The CDR3 sequence is 14 residues long. Germline CDR1 reads MNHNY; CDR2 reads SVGAGI (reference sequence). The V and J ends lost 10 bases and 0 bases, in that order; junction bases with no gene match: 3. The CDR3 sequence: CATGGSSGANVLTF. The CDR3 region has the DNA TGTGCCACCGGGGGGAGCTCTGGGGCCAACGTCCTGACTTTC.

This sequence joins TRBV19 and TRBJ2-3; 11 nucleotides align to TRBD2. The ends lost 3 bases at V and 0 bases at J; junction bases unmatched: 8. Germline CDR1 reads LNHDA; CDR2 reads SQIVND (reference sequence). The CDR3 spans 18 residues. As DNA, the CDR3 is TGTGCCAGTAGTATCAGTCTAGCGGGAGGTTTCAGCACAGATACGCAGTATTTT. Encoded protein: CASSISLAGGFSTDTQYF.

J is TRBJ1-1 and V is TRBV6-5, with TRBD1 matching 8 bases. The length of the CDR3 is 13 residues. After removal of 6 bases from V and 12 bases from J, the junction contained 12 bases not matched to a gene. CDR1 MNHEY and CDR2 SVGAGI come from the germline V gene. As DNA, the CDR3 is TGTGCCAGCAGAGAGGACAGGGCCGACTTAACTTTCTTT. It is translated as CASREDRADLTFF.

This clonotype has more than one count but fewer than ten. The chain employs TRBV4-3 and TRBJ2-2, with 8 bases identical to TRBD1. The CDR3 covers 15 residues. The junction had 1 base not matched to a gene; V was cut back by 3 bases and J by 1 base. Looked up from germline, CDR1 is LGHNA and CDR2 is YSLEER. The CDR3: CASSQGQENTGELFF. DNA of the CDR3: TGCGCCAGCAGCCAGGGACAGGAGAACACCGGGGAGCTGTTTTTT.

The rearrangement uses TRBV19 and TRBJ1-2; D may be TRBD1 (6 bases). The CDR3 length is 14 residues. The germline V gene has CDR1 LNHDA and CDR2 SQIVND (reference sequence). V was pared by 9 bases and J by 3 bases, with 17 bases between. In DNA, the CDR3 is TGTGCCAGCCGGGACACCGTCTTCGACTATGGCTACACCTTC. Amino acid sequence: CASRDTVFDYGYTF.

This chain uses TRBV5-1 with TRBJ2-1; a possible D gene is TRBD2 (5 bases). Germline CDR1 SGHRS, CDR2 YFSETQ. Trimming stripped 4 bases from V and 3 bases from J, with 17 bases between. This CDR3 has 16 amino acids. CDR3 coding DNA: TGCGCCAGCAGCCTCGGGATCGGGGTTATCTACAATGAGCAGTTCTTC. Residues: CASSLGIGVIYNEQFF.

The chain has TRBV5-1 and TRBJ2-4; a possible D gene is TRBD2 (5 bases). Germline V gives CDR1 SGHRS, CDR2 YFSETQ. The CDR3 has 17 amino acids. Trimming stripped 0 bases from V and 1 base from J, with 14 bases between. CDR3: CASSLEDGPGAKNIQYF. The DNA of the CDR3 is TGCGCCAGCAGCTTGGAAGATGGGCCGGGGGCCAAAAACATTCAGTACTTC.

Points on this clonotype: A junction boundary mismatches the germline segment, possibly from a read error. As DNA, the CDR3 is TGTGCCAGCAGCTTATCAGGGGATGTAGACGAGCGGTACTTC. As protein: CASSLSGDVDERYF. The chain is built from TRBV7-2 and TRBJ2-7; D perhaps matches TRBD1 (6 bases). Germline loops: CDR1 SGHTA, CDR2 FQGNSA. The length of the CDR3 is 14 residues.

This chain joins TRBV11-2 and TRBJ1-3, with a tentative D call TRBD1 (5 bases). Trimming cost V 6 bases and J 5 bases, with 8 bases left between them. This CDR3 is 12 amino acids long. Germline V gene data show CDR1 as SGHAT and CDR2 as FQNNGV. The CDR3 reads CASSGARNTIYF. The CDR3, as DNA: TGTGCCAGCAGTGGGGCCCGAAACACCATATATTTT.

The rearrangement joins TRBV6-2 or TRBV6-3 to TRBJ2-7, with D perhaps being TRBD1 or TRBD2 (5 bases each). The ends were cut back, 1 base at V and 5 bases at J, with 27 bases in the middle. The CDR3 length is 19 residues. Germline V CDR1 and CDR2: MNHEY, SVGEGT. The CDR3 here is CASSYWQVGTGFRFHEQYF. CDR3 nucleotides: TGTGCCAGCAGTTACTGGCAGGTCGGGACCGGTTTTCGTTTTCACGAGCAGTACTTC.

The rearrangement joins TRBV20-1 to TRBJ2-7; D is possibly TRBD1 (5 bases). Germline lookup yields CDR1 DFQATT and CDR2 SNEGSKA (reference sequence). The CDR3 has 16 amino acids. Trimming removed 1 base at V and 4 bases at J, with 20 bases between. This chain's CDR3 is CSARASDMGQGYEQYV. The DNA of the CDR3 is TGCAGTGCTAGAGCCTCCGATATGGGGCAGGGTTACGAGCAGTACGTC.

The rearrangement links TRBV3-1 to TRBJ2-7; tentative D call: TRBD2 (5 bases). CDR1 and CDR2 from the germline V gene are LGHDT and YNNKEL (reference sequence). The CDR3 has 13 amino acids. V was pared by 0 bases and J by 8 bases, with 11 bases between. CDR3 coding DNA: TGTGCCAGCAGCCAAGATGTGCTAGCCAAGCAGTACTTC. Protein sequence: CASSQDVLAKQYF.

This clonotype was detected a few times. The chain couples TRBV28 to TRBJ1-5; D uncertain. The CDR3 consists of 15 residues. With 3 bases removed from V and 3 bases from J, the gap between germline ends came to 12 bases. CDR1 is MDHEN, CDR2 SYDVKM, per germline. The chain's CDR3 is CASSFITGNNQPQHF. The CDR3 DNA follows: TGTGCCAGCAGTTTCATCACGGGGAACAATCAGCCCCAGCATTTT.

This clonotype was counted a few times. As DNA, the CDR3 is TGCAGTGCTAGAGATTTTGGGCTAGCGGGAGGGACAGATACGCAGTATTTT. Translated, it gives CSARDFGLAGGTDTQYF. The chain employs TRBV20-1 and TRBJ2-3; 12 positions agree with TRBD2. Germline CDR1 DFQATT, CDR2 SNEGSKA (reference sequence). Losses at the gene ends were 0 bases for V and 3 bases for J; bases not matched to a gene: 7. The CDR3 runs 17 residues.

This clonotype was seen a handful of times. The rearrangement links TRBV5-1 to TRBJ1-6; no clear D. The CDR3 runs to 15 residues. Trimming left V 2 bases short and J 6 bases short, with 12 bases between. Germline lookup yields CDR1 SGHRS and CDR2 YFSETQ. The DNA of the CDR3 is TGCGCCAGCAGCTTCCTGGCAGAACTTAATTCACCCCTCCACTTT. Protein: CASSFLAELNSPLHF.

This clonotype was seen a handful of times. The chain is built from TRBV6-2 or TRBV6-3 and TRBJ2-7; TRBD2 agrees at 12 bases. The CDR3 contains 18 residues. V was clipped by 0 bases and J by 2 bases; unmatched bases: 8. Germline V CDR1 and CDR2: MNHEY, SVGEGT. The CDR3 is CASSYSFNLAGGTYEQYF. DNA for the CDR3: TGTGCCAGCAGTTACTCCTTCAATCTAGCGGGAGGGACCTACGAGCAGTACTTC.

In this sample, this clonotype turned up a few times. The CDR3 here is CASSYAITPHEQYV. The CDR3, as DNA: TGTGCCAGCAGTTACGCGATCACCCCACACGAGCAGTACGTC. The rearrangement links TRBV6-2 or TRBV6-3 to TRBJ2-7; D is uncertain. Trimming stripped 2 bases from V and 5 bases from J, with 13 bases between. The CDR3 is 14 residues long. Germline V gene lookup returns CDR1 MNHEY and CDR2 SVGEGT.

V and J are TRBV6-1 and TRBJ1-6; maybe TRBD1 (6 bases). The CDR3 length is 16 residues. The germline V gene encodes CDR1 MNHNS and CDR2 SASEGT. Trimming removed 6 bases from V and 2 bases from J, with 14 bases in between. Here the CDR3 DNA reads TGTGCCAGCAGCGCGGACAGCGGTCCCTATAATTCACCCCTCCACTTT. Translation gives CASSADSGPYNSPLHF.

The CDR3 region is CASSGEQPTGYGYTF. The CDR3 DNA reads as TGTGCCAGCAGTGGGGAACAACCTACCGGGTATGGCTACACCTTC. The V call is TRBV2, the J call TRBJ1-2; D not resolved. Trimming shortened V by 4 bases and J by 5 bases, and 17 bases separated the two germline ends. There are 15 residues in the CDR3. Per germline, CDR1 SNHLY and CDR2 FYNNEI.

This clonotype was found a few times. The chain joins TRBV29-1 to TRBJ2-7, with D hard to call. Trimming removed 7 bases at V and 1 base at J, with 11 bases between. The CDR3 spans 12 residues. CDR1 is SQVTM and CDR2 is ANQGSEA in the germline V gene. In DNA, the CDR3 is TGCAGCGCAACGGACGGTTCCTACGAGCAGTACTTC. Residues: CSATDGSYEQYF.

V gene TRBV19 combines with J gene TRBJ1-4, with a possible D match to TRBD1 (5 bases). Trimming took 5 bases from V and 0 from J, leaving 13 bases between them. The CDR3 sequence is 16 residues long. Looked up from germline, CDR1 is LNHDA and CDR2 is SQIVND (reference sequence). The CDR3: CASSSGWTSTNEKLFF. The CDR3 DNA is TGTGCCAGTAGTTCCGGGTGGACATCAACTAATGAAAAACTGTTTTTT.

V usage is TRBV4-2 and J usage is TRBJ1-5; 7 bases fit TRBD1. The germline V gene encodes CDR1 LGHNA and CDR2 YNFKEQ. CDR3 length: 18 amino acids. Trimming cost V 2 bases and J 4 bases; bases outside gene matches: 14. Written as DNA, the CDR3 is TGTGCCAGCAGCCAAATCCGACAGGGTCCATCTCTAAATCAGCCCCAGCATTTT. Translated, it gives CASSQIRQGPSLNQPQHF.

The sample holds many counts of this clonotype. The rearrangement joins TRBV7-2 to TRBJ2-7; D is unclear. CDR3 length: 13 residues. CDR1 is SGHTA and CDR2 is FQGNSA in the germline V gene. V lost 2 bases to trimming and J lost 4 bases, with 9 bases between them. This chain's CDR3 is CASSLFGYYEQYF. As DNA, the CDR3 is TGTGCCAGCAGCTTATTTGGGTATTACGAGCAGTACTTC.

The V call is TRBV19, the J call TRBJ2-6, with 8 nucleotides matching TRBD1. Germline CDR1 is LNHDA and CDR2 is SQIVND (reference sequence). The V and J ends lost 5 bases and 0 bases, in that order; junction bases with no gene match: 9. This CDR3 has 18 amino acids. The chain's CDR3 is CASSLQGGTLSGANVLTF. CDR3 sequence (DNA): TGTGCCAGTAGTCTACAGGGGGGAACCCTCTCTGGGGCCAACGTCCTGACTTTC. The whole variable domain, remainder taken from reference TRBV19 and TRBJ2-6, is DGGITQSPKYLFRKEGQNVTLSCEQNLNHDAMYWYRQDPGQGLRLIYYSQIVNDFQKGDIAEGYSVSREKKESFPLTVTSAQKNPTAFYLCASSLQGGTLSGANVLTFGAGSRLTVL.

The rearrangement joins TRBV6-2 or TRBV6-3 to TRBJ1-5; no clear D. Germline lookup yields CDR1 MNHEY and CDR2 SVGEGT. Trimming took 6 bases from V and 4 from J, leaving 19 bases between them. CDR3 length equals 16 residues. CDR3 amino acids: CASSPETTVGNQPQHF. As DNA, the CDR3 is TGTGCCAGCAGCCCTGAAACGACGGTGGGAAATCAGCCCCAGCATTTT.

J is TRBJ1-6 and V is TRBV7-2; D remains unclear. This CDR3 comprises 14 residues. The V and J ends lost 2 bases and 10 bases respectively, with 12 bases between them. Germline CDR1 is SGHTA and CDR2 is FQGNSA. Written as DNA, the CDR3 is TGTGCCAGCAGCTTACGTAGGGTTGAGTCACCCCTCCACTTT. Translation gives CASSLRRVESPLHF.

V usage is TRBV11-2 and J usage is TRBJ1-2, with D hard to call. Germline V gives CDR1 SGHAT, CDR2 FQNNGV. V gave up 6 bases and J gave up 3 bases, with 11 bases separating them. The CDR3 runs 13 residues. The CDR3 sequence: CASSPSGYYGYTF. As DNA, the CDR3 is TGTGCCAGCAGTCCGTCGGGGTACTATGGCTACACCTTC.